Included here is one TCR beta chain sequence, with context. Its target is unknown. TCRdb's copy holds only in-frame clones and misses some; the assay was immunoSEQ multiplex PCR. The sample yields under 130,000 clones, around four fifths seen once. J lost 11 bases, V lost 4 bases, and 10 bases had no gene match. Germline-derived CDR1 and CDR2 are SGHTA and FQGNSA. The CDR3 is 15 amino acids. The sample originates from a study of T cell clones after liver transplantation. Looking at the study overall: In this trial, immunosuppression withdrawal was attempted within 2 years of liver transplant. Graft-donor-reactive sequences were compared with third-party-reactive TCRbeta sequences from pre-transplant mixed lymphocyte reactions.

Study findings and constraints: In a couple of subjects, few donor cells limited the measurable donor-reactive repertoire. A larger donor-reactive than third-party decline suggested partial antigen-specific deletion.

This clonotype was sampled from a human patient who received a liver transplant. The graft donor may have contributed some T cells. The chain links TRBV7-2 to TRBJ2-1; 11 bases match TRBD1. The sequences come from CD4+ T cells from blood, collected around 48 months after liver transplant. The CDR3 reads CASSSAGTGGDKQFF. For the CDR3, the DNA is TGTGCCAGCAGCTCCGCCGGGACAGGGGGAGATAAGCAGTTCTTC.